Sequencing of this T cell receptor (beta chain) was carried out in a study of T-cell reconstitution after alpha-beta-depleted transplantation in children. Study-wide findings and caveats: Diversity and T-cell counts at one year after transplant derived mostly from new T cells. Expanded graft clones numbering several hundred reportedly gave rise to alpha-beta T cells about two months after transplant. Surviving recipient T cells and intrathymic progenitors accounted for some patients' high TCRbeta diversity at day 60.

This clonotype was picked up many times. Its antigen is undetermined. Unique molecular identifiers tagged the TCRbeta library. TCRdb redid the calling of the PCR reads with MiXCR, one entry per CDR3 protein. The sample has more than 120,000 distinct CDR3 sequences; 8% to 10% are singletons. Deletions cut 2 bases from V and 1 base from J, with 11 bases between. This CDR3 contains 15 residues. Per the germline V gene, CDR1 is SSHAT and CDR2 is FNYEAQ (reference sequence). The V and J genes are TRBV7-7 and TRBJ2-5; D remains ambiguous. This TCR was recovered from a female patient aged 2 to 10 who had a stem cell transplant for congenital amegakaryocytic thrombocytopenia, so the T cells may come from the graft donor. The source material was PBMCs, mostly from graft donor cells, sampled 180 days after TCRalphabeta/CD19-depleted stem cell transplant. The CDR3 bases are TGTGCCAGCAGCTTATCGGCGGCGGCCCAAGAGACCCAGTACTTC. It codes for CASSLSAAAQETQYF.